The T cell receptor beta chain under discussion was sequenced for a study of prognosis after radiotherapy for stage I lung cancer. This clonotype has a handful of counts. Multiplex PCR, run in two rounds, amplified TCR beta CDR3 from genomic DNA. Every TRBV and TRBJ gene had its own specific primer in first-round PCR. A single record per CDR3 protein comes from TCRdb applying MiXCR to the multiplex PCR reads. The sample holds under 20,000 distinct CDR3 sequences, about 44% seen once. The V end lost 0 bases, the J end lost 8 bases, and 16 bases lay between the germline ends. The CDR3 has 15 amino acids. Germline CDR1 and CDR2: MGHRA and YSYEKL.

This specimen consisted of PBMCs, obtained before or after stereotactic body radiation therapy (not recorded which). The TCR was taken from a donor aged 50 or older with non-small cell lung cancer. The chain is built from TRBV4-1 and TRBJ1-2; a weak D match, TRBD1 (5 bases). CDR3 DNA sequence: TGCGCCAGCAGCCAAGACCGGGGGAGGGGCCGAGGCTACACCTTC. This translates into CASSQDRGRGRGYTF.